This TCR beta chain was sequenced during a study of CD8 T cells in Susac syndrome (dated by TCRdb to between 2018 and 2021). Concerning the study at large: Among the sequenced Susac syndrome patients, about 6 had clinically active disease and roughly eight were in clinical remission. CD8+ T cell repertoire clonality was compared between about 12 healthy donors, roughly 14 Susac syndrome patients and approximately 16 multiple sclerosis patients. The study used repertoire sequencing to test whether antigen drove CD8+ T cell activation and differentiation in Susac syndrome. At blood withdrawal, Susac syndrome patients were therapy-naive, treated with corticosteroids (with IVIg additionally given to some), or treated with IVIg alone. The research as a whole found: The study acknowledged that relatively few individuals were included in the TCR sequencing and HLA analysis. In the total CD8+ and CD8+ TEMRA repertoires, about 16 and five Susac-specific public clones, respectively, were identified. Clonal expansion was seen in Susac syndrome CD8+ repertoires, peaking in CD8+ TEMRA cells and being greater in clinically active patients than in remitting ones.

Cut back by 5 bases and 3 bases, the V and J ends lie 14 bases apart. The CDR3 has 15 amino acids, counting the end cysteine and phenylalanine. Only the CDR3 part of the read is kept: 45 bases, read in frame from the first base. CDR1 and CDR2, looked up from the germline V gene, are SNHLY and FYNNEI. To note about this clonotype: Its specific antigen is unknown. No much larger clone is present one base from it, and per-base qualities are unavailable.

Peripheral blood CD8+ and CD4+ T cells from healthy donors, Susac syndrome patients and multiple sclerosis patients were profiled using high-throughput TCR beta sequencing. The Susac syndrome patients fulfilled recently defined diagnostic criteria for either definite or probable disease. Bulk CD8+ and CD4+ T cells were purified magnetically by negative isolation, whereas CD8+ TEMRA cells were enriched by FACS. Blood was collected in EDTA tubes and processed within 24 hours, with PBMCs isolated through density gradient centrifugation. PBMCs intended for TCR sequencing were cryopreserved in liquid nitrogen and thawed later in a water bath at 37 degrees C. The sorted or isolated CD4+, CD8+ and CD8+ TEMRA cells had a purity of 90% or higher. RNA was extracted using the RNeasy kit, and roughly 0.5 to 1 microgram was reverse transcribed with random hexamers. TCR beta CDR3 regions were amplified with the immunoSEQ multiplex PCR assay covering 54 Vbeta and 13 Jbeta segments. To correct PCR amplification bias, a synthetic template baseline was used for both primer optimization and computational correction. As for the authors' bioinformatics: Reads were assigned to V, D and J genes according to IMGT and analyzed in immunoSEQ Analyzer, with only productive sequences retained. Clonality was calculated as one minus the Shannon entropy normalized by log2 of the number of productive unique sequences. Public and private clones were assessed among the 100 most prevalent clones of each patient and control. A clone was defined as Susac-specific if it was absent from the healthy and MS cohorts, from around 960 published viral clones and from other ImmuneACCESS disease sequences. TCRdb reprocessing: public reads trimmed at Q25 with fastp, clones called with MiXCR, in-frame beta chains kept. A single entry per CDR3 protein holds the most common genes and DNA from its merged rows. The V and J calls here are based on TCRdb, not the publication. This sample lists 80,000 or so distinct CDR3 sequences; approximately 96% were detected once. The ten largest account for about 0.39% of the sample.

The sample taken for sequencing was CD8+ T cells from PBMCs. This clonotype was obtained from a human donor with Susac syndrome. In this chain, TRBV2 is recombined with TRBJ1-5; the D gene lacks a confident call. The DNA sequence is given as TGTGCCAGCAGTCTAAACAGAGATATCAATCAGCCCCAGCATTTT. It translates to CASSLNRDINQPQHF. Extended through the reference TRBV2 and TRBJ1-5 proteins, this CDR3 yields the full variable domain: EPEVTQTPSHQVTQMGQEVILRCVPISNHLYFYWYRQILGQKVEFLVSFYNNEISEKSEIFDDQFSVERPDGSNFTLKIRSTKLEDSAMYFCASSLNRDINQPQHFGDGTRLSIL.